The 27 T cell receptor beta chains presented below share a single source sample, sequenced in a study of response to subunit inactivated influenza vaccine. TCRdb itself ran the RT-PCR reads through MiXCR, one entry per CDR3 protein. The sample holds roughly 790,000 distinct CDR3 sequences, 21% seen once. This sample comprised PBMCs from blood, obtained around 5 days after vaccination. The receptors were gathered from a man aged 50 or older who received an inactivated influenza vaccine.

J is TRBJ2-1 and V is TRBV20-1; D gene ambiguous. Between the trimmed V and J ends, which lost 6 bases and 8 bases, there was a span of 23 bases. The germline gives CDR1 DFQATT, CDR2 SNEGSKA (reference sequence). The CDR3 length is 15 residues. CDR3 coding DNA: TGCAGTGCAGAAGTTGGCTCCATGTTCGGGTATGAGCAGTTCTTC. Its protein product is CSAEVGSMFGYEQFF.

J is TRBJ2-7 and V is TRBV20-1; 11 bases map to TRBD2. This CDR3 has 13 amino acids. Trimming cost V 4 bases and J 6 bases; bases outside gene matches: 5. Per the germline V gene, CDR1 is DFQATT and CDR2 is SNEGSKA (reference sequence). In DNA form, the CDR3 reads TGCAGTGCTATCTCACTAGCGGGGGTCGAGCAGTACTTC. Its protein is CSAISLAGVEQYF.

V is TRBV27 and J is TRBJ2-7, with unresolved D. V lost 1 base and J 5 bases, leaving 6 bases between the germline ends. This CDR3 contains 12 residues. Germline V gives CDR1 MNHEY, CDR2 SMNVEV (reference sequence). Here the CDR3 reads CASSLLGHEQYF. The CDR3 region has the DNA TGTGCCAGCAGTTTATTAGGTCACGAGCAGTACTTC.

In its sample, this clonotype was seen a few times. The V gene is TRBV20-1, the J gene TRBJ2-2; D is ambiguous. The length of the CDR3 is 13 residues. The germline gives CDR1 DFQATT, CDR2 SNEGSKA (reference sequence). Trimming left V 3 bases short and J 3 bases short, with 8 bases between. CDR3 loop: CSARRPDTGELFF. The CDR3 nucleotides are TGCAGTGCTAGGCGACCCGACACCGGGGAGCTGTTTTTT.

This clonotype occurred a few times. CDR3 DNA: TGTGCCAGCAGCTTATCTGCAGGGGCCAAAAACATTCAGTACTTC. Encoded protein: CASSLSAGAKNIQYF. This chain links TRBV7-2 with TRBJ2-4; TRBD1 is a possible D gene (5 bases). Germline V CDR1 and CDR2: SGHTA, FQGNSA. The CDR3 is 15 residues long. V was shortened by 2 bases and J by 1 base, with 9 bases between the two germline ends.

This clonotype was seen more than once but under ten times. The chain carries TRBV5-1 and TRBJ2-5; the D gene is possibly TRBD1 (5 bases). In germline, CDR1 is SGHRS, CDR2 YFSETQ. The CDR3 covers 14 residues. V was pared by 7 bases and J by 4 bases, with 17 bases between. The CDR3 spells CASSKGSSRETQYF. CDR3 nucleotide sequence: TGCGCCAGCTCAAAGGGGTCGAGCCGAGAGACCCAGTACTTC.

This clonotype was detected a few times. This chain joins TRBV20-1 and TRBJ2-5; TRBD2 is a possible D gene (6 bases). V lost 2 bases to trimming and J lost 0 bases, with 16 bases between them. Per germline, CDR1 DFQATT and CDR2 SNEGSKA (reference sequence). The CDR3 is made up of 16 amino acids. The CDR3 protein is CSARSRLDAHQETQYF. CDR3 DNA: TGCAGTGCTAGATCCCGACTAGACGCCCACCAAGAGACCCAGTACTTC.

This clonotype is a singleton in its sample. This rearrangement joins TRBV4-3 to TRBJ2-5, with no clear D. CDR3 size: 14 residues. The germline CDR1 and CDR2 sequences are LGHNA and YSLEER. Trimming took 0 bases from V and 2 from J, leaving 7 bases between them. CDR3 sequence: CASSQDLGQETQYF. CDR3 in DNA: TGCGCCAGCAGCCAAGATTTAGGGCAAGAGACCCAGTACTTC.

This clonotype was detected only a few times. The V and J genes are TRBV7-2 and TRBJ2-7; no reliable D call. The CDR3 runs to 15 residues. CDR1 SGHTA and CDR2 FQGNSA come from the germline V gene. Trimming removed 4 bases from V and 2 bases from J, with 15 bases in between. CDR3 sequence reads: CASSSDYSRTYEQYF. DNA for the CDR3: TGTGCCAGCAGCTCCGATTACTCAAGAACCTACGAGCAGTACTTC.

V usage is TRBV29-1 and J usage is TRBJ2-3, with 11 bases matching TRBD1. V was clipped by 7 bases and J by 4 bases; unmatched bases: 7. CDR3 length: 14 amino acids. The germline V gene encodes CDR1 SQVTM and CDR2 ANQGSEA. The CDR3 DNA follows: TGCAGCGGTGGACAGGGGGCGACGGCAGATACGCAGTATTTT. It translates to CSGGQGATADTQYF.

In this sample, this clonotype turned up many times. V gene TRBV7-6 combines with J gene TRBJ2-3; 8 positions agree with TRBD2. The germline V gene has CDR1 SGHVS and CDR2 FNYEAQ. With 5 bases clipped from V and 2 bases from J, the junction kept 9 bases outside the gene matches. The CDR3 loop spans 16 amino acids. The CDR3 DNA sequence: TGTGCCAGCAGCCTTGCGGGGGGCCCTCTCACAGATACGCAGTATTTT. Protein product: CASSLAGGPLTDTQYF.

V and J are TRBV2 and TRBJ1-1; possibly TRBD1 for D (6 bases). The germline CDR1 and CDR2 sequences are SNHLY and FYNNEI. Deletions cut 7 bases from V and 3 bases from J, with 12 bases between. The CDR3 is made up of 13 amino acids. The CDR3 protein is CASTAGVYTEAFF. CDR3 bases: TGTGCCAGCACGGCAGGGGTGTACACTGAAGCTTTCTTT.

This clonotype was counted only a few times. This chain connects TRBV10-2 to TRBJ2-5; 9 nucleotides line up with TRBD1. The V gene's germline CDR1 is WSHSY and CDR2 SAAADI. V was clipped by 3 bases and J by 1 base; unmatched bases: 3. This CDR3 region has 15 residues. In nucleotides, the CDR3 is TGCGCCAGCAGTGATTGGGACAGGGCCCAAGAGACCCAGTACTTC. The encoded protein is CASSDWDRAQETQYF.

This clonotype was seen more than once but under ten times. The chain employs TRBV20-1 and TRBJ2-7; 11 nucleotides align to TRBD1. The CDR3 extends over 16 amino acids. J was trimmed by 1 base and V by 3 bases; bases with no gene match: 8. Germline V gene data show CDR1 as DFQATT and CDR2 as SNEGSKA (reference sequence). CDR3 loop: CSARVRDRGGSYEQYF. The CDR3, as DNA: TGCAGTGCTAGGGTCCGGGACAGGGGGGGATCCTACGAGCAGTACTTC.

This clonotype has just a few counts. The CDR3 coding sequence is TGCAGTGCTAGAGATGCCGACAGCCCCTACGAGCAGTACTTC. Amino acid sequence: CSARDADSPYEQYF. The gene calls are TRBV20-1 and TRBJ2-7, with D tentatively TRBD1 (5 bases). Trimming removed 0 bases from V and 2 bases from J, with 11 bases in between. The germline CDR1 and CDR2 sequences are DFQATT and SNEGSKA (reference sequence). This CDR3 contains 14 residues.

The genes are TRBV10-2 and TRBJ2-3, with 11 bases identical to TRBD2. In germline, CDR1 is WSHSY, CDR2 SAAADI. V shed 0 bases, J shed 2 bases, and the junction held 7 bases outside the gene matches. The CDR3 is 18 amino acids. CDR3 coding DNA: TGCGCCAGCAGTGAGTCATCTACTAGCGGGGGCTACACAGATACGCAGTATTTT. It encodes CASSESSTSGGYTDTQYF.

This clonotype was picked up a small number of times. The chain links TRBV4-3 to TRBJ2-3; D unclear. This CDR3 comprises 16 residues. V was clipped by 0 bases and J by 1 base, with 11 bases between them. Germline lookup yields CDR1 LGHNA and CDR2 YSLEER. The CDR3 DNA sequence: TGCGCCAGCAGCCAAGATTGGCCTCAAGGCACAGATACGCAGTATTTT. Its protein product is CASSQDWPQGTDTQYF.

This chain links TRBV28 with TRBJ2-3, with D perhaps matching TRBD2 (6 bases). Trimming cost V 6 bases and J 4 bases, with 17 bases left between them. Germline loops: CDR1 MDHEN, CDR2 SYDVKM. The CDR3 consists of 15 residues. The CDR3 nucleotides read TGTGCCAGCAGGTCCCTCGGGAGAGGCGCAGATACGCAGTATTTT. This codes for CASRSLGRGADTQYF.

The sample holds a few counts of this clonotype. V and J are TRBV20-1 and TRBJ1-5, with D possibly being TRBD1 (5 bases). The CDR3 covers 15 residues. Germline V gives CDR1 DFQATT, CDR2 SNEGSKA (reference sequence). V was pared by 1 base and J by 11 bases, with 21 bases between. The CDR3 loop reads CSARVRATALGSQHF. In nucleotides, the CDR3 is TGCAGTGCTAGAGTTCGGGCGACAGCCTTGGGGTCCCAGCATTTT.

Of note for this clonotype: This could be a read error, since a much larger clone is one nucleotide away. The chain employs TRBV12-3 or TRBV12-4 and TRBJ2-2; perhaps TRBD2 as D (6 bases). The CDR3 sequence is 16 residues long. The CDR3 sequence: CAISSFGTRSIGELFF. The CDR3, as DNA: TGTGCCATCAGTTCTTTCGGGACTCGAAGCATCGGGGAGCTGTTTTTT.

The table lists this clonotype with a few counts. J is TRBJ1-6 and V is TRBV10-3; TRBD1 matches at 8 bases. After removal of 2 bases from V and 7 bases from J, the junction contained 1 base not matched to a gene. The CDR3 sequence is 14 residues long. CDR1 and CDR2 from the germline V gene are ENHRY and SYGVKD. In DNA, the CDR3 is TGTGCCATCAGTGAGAACAGGGGGAATTCACCCCTCCACTTT. It specifies CAISENRGNSPLHF.

This clonotype was counted only a few times. This chain joins TRBV2 and TRBJ2-1, with 7 bases lining up with TRBD2. Germline CDR1 and CDR2: SNHLY and FYNNEI. Losses at the gene ends were 5 bases for V and 1 base for J; bases not matched to a gene: 5. The CDR3 has 15 residues. CDR3 nucleotide sequence: TGTGCCAGCAGTTTCCCGCGGGGGTCCTACAATGAGCAGTTCTTC. Protein: CASSFPRGSYNEQFF.

The J gene is TRBJ2-1, the V gene TRBV6-4; no clear D gene. Germline-derived CDR1 and CDR2 are MRHNA and SNTAGT. This CDR3 is built from 14 residues. Trimming took 4 bases from V and 2 from J, leaving 9 bases between them. The CDR3 nucleotides read TGTGCCAGCAGTGTGAAAGGGCCCTACAATGAGCAGTTCTTC. Its translation is CASSVKGPYNEQFF.

The sample holds a few counts of this clonotype. The J gene is TRBJ2-7, the V gene TRBV5-6, with TRBD1 matching 9 bases. CDR3 length: 15 amino acids. Germline CDR1 is SGHDT and CDR2 is YYEEEE. V lost 1 base and J lost 5; bases outside the gene matches: 7. The CDR3 DNA sequence: TGTGCCAGCAGCTTGACGGGACAGGGAATGGACGAGCAGTACTTC. Translation gives CASSLTGQGMDEQYF.

The chain carries TRBV7-9 and TRBJ2-1; the D gene is possibly TRBD2 (5 bases). Trimming cost V 0 bases and J 2 bases, with 11 bases left between them. Germline CDR1 SEHNR, CDR2 FQNEAQ (reference sequence). This CDR3 comprises 16 residues. The CDR3 DNA is TGTGCCAGCAGCTTAGCCCGGGGTGAGCCCTACAATGAGCAGTTCTTC. Translated, it gives CASSLARGEPYNEQFF.

This chain joins TRBV4-3 and TRBJ1-5; no definite D call. CDR1 LGHNA and CDR2 YSLEER come from the germline V gene. The CDR3 loop spans 16 amino acids. Trimming removed 2 bases from V and 0 bases from J, with 11 bases in between. The CDR3 region is CASSQHFAASNQPQHF. The CDR3 nucleotides are TGCGCCAGCAGCCAACATTTTGCAGCTAGCAATCAGCCCCAGCATTTT.

V usage is TRBV12-3 or TRBV12-4 and J usage is TRBJ2-3; 10 positions agree with TRBD1. The CDR3 length is 16 residues. V was pared by 6 bases and J by 7 bases, with 13 bases of the junction left unmatched. The CDR3 sequence: CASSPARDRGSYTQYF. DNA for the CDR3: TGTGCCAGCAGCCCCGCCCGGGACAGGGGTTCATATACGCAGTATTTT.